This T cell receptor beta chain was sequenced in a study of lymphopenia after photon versus proton radiotherapy. The method was immunoSEQ multiplex PCR; TCRdb's version includes in-frame clones alone and lacks a portion of them. Of approximately 22,000 clones listed, 85% are singletons. The V end lost 6 bases, the J end lost 5 bases, and 17 bases lay between the germline ends. Germline lookup yields CDR1 SGHRS and CDR2 YFSETQ. The CDR3 has 14 amino acids. The sequencing used peripheral blood, collected from a patient treated with photon-based radiotherapy. J is TRBJ2-5 and V is TRBV5-1, with a possible D match to TRBD2 (5 bases). This clonotype originated in a man in his 60s with pancreatic cancer. The DNA for the CDR3 is TGCGCCAGCAAACCGAAAATGGGGAGTGAGACCCAGTACTTC. Protein product: CASKPKMGSETQYF. The variable domain in full, with the rest retrieved from reference TRBV5-1 and TRBJ2-5, is KAGVTQTPRYLIKTRGQQVTLSCSPISGHRSVSWYQQTPGQGLQFLFEYFSETQRNKGNFPGRFSGRQFSNSRSEMNVSTLELGDSALYLCASKPKMGSETQYFGPGTRLLVL.